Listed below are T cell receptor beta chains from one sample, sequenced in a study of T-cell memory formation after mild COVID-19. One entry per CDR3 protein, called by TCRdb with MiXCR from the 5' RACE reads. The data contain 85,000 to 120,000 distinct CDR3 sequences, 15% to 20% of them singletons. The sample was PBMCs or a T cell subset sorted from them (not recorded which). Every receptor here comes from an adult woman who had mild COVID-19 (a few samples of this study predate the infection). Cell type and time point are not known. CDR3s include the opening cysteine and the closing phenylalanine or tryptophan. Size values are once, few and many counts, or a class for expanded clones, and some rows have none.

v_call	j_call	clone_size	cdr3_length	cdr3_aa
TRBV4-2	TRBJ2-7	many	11	CASSRGSEQYF
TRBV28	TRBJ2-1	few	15	CASSLLASANNEQFF
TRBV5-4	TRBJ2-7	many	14	CASSLGGGSYEQYF
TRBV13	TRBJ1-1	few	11	CASKGGTEAFF
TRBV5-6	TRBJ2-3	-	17	CASSPLPGLAGTDTQYF
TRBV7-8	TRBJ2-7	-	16	CASSLGVQPSSYEQYF
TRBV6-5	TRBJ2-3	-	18	CASSYLGQGYVSTDTQYF
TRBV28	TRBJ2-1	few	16	CASSLWASGSLNQQFF
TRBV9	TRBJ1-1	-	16	CASSHGQAPGNTEAFF
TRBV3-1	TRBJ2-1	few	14	CASSQEARYNEQFF
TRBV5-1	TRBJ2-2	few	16	CASSLARDRDPGELFF
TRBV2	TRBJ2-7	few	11	CASTQSYEQYF
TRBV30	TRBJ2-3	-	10	CAGFWDTQYF
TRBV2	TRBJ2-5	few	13	CASSPRAQETQYF
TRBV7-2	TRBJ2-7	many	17	CASSLGLGGGDRPEQYF
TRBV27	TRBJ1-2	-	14	CASTPLGDHYGYTF
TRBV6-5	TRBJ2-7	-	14	CANLRGQAGGEQYF
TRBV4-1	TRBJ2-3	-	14	CASSQVDREDTQYF
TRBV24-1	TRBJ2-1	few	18	CATSDSTNIQGAYNEQFF
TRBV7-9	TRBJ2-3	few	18	CASSLKALEGYSTDTQYF
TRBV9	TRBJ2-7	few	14	CASSVGTGIYEQYF
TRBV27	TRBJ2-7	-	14	CASHTNGGHDEQYF
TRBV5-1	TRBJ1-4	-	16	CASSPHPRVSVEKLFF
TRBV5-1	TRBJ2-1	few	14	CASSFSRSYNEQFF
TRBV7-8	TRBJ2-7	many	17	CASSFFRKGEALYEQYF
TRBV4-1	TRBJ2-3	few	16	CASSQDAGLGINTQYF
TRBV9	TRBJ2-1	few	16	CASSDGLAEAYNEQFF
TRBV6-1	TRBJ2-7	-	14	CASSPGQITYEQYF
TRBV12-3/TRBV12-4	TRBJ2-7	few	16	CASSSSRGFLSYEQYF